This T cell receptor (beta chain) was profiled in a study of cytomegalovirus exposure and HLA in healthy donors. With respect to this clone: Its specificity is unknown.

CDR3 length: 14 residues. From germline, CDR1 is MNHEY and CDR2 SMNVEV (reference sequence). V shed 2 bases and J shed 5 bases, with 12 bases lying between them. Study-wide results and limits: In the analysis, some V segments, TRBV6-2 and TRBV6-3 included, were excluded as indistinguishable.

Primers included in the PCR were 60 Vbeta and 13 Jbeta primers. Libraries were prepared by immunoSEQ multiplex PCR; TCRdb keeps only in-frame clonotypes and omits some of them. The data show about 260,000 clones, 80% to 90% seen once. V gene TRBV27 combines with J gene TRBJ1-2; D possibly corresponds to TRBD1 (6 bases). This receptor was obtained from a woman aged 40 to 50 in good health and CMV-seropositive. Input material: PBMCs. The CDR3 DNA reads TGTGCCAGCAGTTTAACGGGGGGCAGGTATGGCTACACCTTC. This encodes CASSLTGGRYGYTF.